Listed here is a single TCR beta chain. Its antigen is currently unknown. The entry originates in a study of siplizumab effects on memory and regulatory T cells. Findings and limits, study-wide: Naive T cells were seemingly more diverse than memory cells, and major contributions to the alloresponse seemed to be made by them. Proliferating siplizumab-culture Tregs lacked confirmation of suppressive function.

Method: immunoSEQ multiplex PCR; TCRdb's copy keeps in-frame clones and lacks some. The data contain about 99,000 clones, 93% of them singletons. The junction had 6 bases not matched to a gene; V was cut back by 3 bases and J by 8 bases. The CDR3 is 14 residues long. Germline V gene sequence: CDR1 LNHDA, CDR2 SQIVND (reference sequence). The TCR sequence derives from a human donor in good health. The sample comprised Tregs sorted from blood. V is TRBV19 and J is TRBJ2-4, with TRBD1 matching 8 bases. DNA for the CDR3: TGTGCCAGTAGTATCCGGACAGGGTATGACATTCAGTACTTC. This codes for CASSIRTGYDIQYF.